The T cell receptor beta chain under discussion was sequenced for a study of molecular identifiers for immune sequencing clone quantification. Whole-study context: In replicates, the authors split RNA from roughly 18,000 or 92,000 naive CD8 cells five ways and sequenced four. General study points: Clones above 20 RNA copies held over 98% of effector molecules, under 1% in naive cells.

This clonotype came up many times. The antigen is unknown. Previously described methods and listed TCR primers were employed for the bulk TCR libraries. MiXCR was run by TCRdb on the PCR reads, yielding one entry per CDR3 protein. The table lists approximately 90,000 distinct CDR3 sequences, roughly 26% of them singletons. Per the germline V gene, CDR1 is SGHVS and CDR2 is FNYEAQ. The CDR3 is 14 amino acids. Trimming took off 5 bases at V and 6 bases at J, with 15 bases between the two ends. V usage is TRBV7-6 and J usage is TRBJ2-3, with a tentative D call TRBD2 (6 bases). The clonotype comes from a human donor in good health. Some libraries in this study had Jurkat cell RNA spiked in. Sequencing was carried out using naive CD8+ T cells from blood, with Jurkat cell RNA spiked in. Noted subset: FACS-sorted CD8+CD4-CCR7+CD45RA+ naive T cells. CDR3 nucleotides: TGTGCCAGCAGCCCCGAGACTAGAGGTGATACGCAGTATTTT. As protein: CASSPETRGDTQYF.